Following are 2 T cell receptor beta chains from one sample sequenced in a study of lymphopenia after photon versus proton radiotherapy (dated by TCRdb to the late 2010s). Library method: the immunoSEQ multiplex PCR assay. TCRdb provides this immuneACCESS table in a form limited to in-frame rearrangements. Some clones are lacking; in checked studies, under half of them reflect an unresolved V gene, and why the rest are absent is not known. This sample is represented by under 65,000 clones; less than 85% of them were singletons. The top ten clones comprise roughly 2% of the sample. The sample was peripheral blood, taken from a patient treated with proton-based radiotherapy. These receptor sequences come from a man aged 55 to 70 with pancreatic cancer.

V usage is TRBV4-2 and J usage is TRBJ2-3; 7 bases match TRBD2. The V segment lost 4 bases and the J segment 0 bases; nucleotides outside the gene matches: 4. CDR3 length: 15 residues. Germline CDR1 is LGHNA and CDR2 is YNFKEQ. The CDR3 reads CASSRAGASTDTQYF. The DNA of the CDR3 is TGTGCCAGCAGCCGGGCGGGAGCTAGCACAGATACGCAGTATTTT.

V and J are TRBV30 and TRBJ1-2; D ambiguous. CDR1 is GTSNPN and CDR2 is SVGIG in the germline V gene (reference sequence). This CDR3 has 13 residues. Trimming left V 0 bases short and J 2 bases short, with 7 bases between. The DNA for the CDR3 is TGTGCCTGGAGTGTAAACCGAAACTATGGCTACACCTTC. Translating it yields CAWSVNRNYGYTF. Complete variable domain (other parts from reference TRBV30 and TRBJ1-2): SQTIHQWPATLVQPVGSPLSLECTVEGTSNPNLYWYRQAAGRGLQLLFYSVGIGQISSEVPQNLSASRPQDRQFILSSKKLLLSDSGFYLCAWSVNRNYGYTFGSGTRLTVV.